This section outlines one TCR beta chain sequence together with its context. Its matching antigen is unknown. The sample originates from a study of cytomegalovirus exposure and HLA in healthy donors. Study conclusions and caveats: Rare sequences made up most TCRs, while some public TCRs were found in many donors. It was reported in a later analysis that an Asian-associated ancestry cluster showed fewer N-insertions than the roughly 660-donor mean.

Germline V lookup: CDR1 LGHNA, CDR2 YSLEER. The CDR3 is 13 amino acids. V shed 3 bases, J shed 11 bases, and the junction held 6 bases outside the gene matches. Primers included in the PCR were 60 Vbeta and 13 Jbeta primers. TCRdb keeps only in-frame clones here, not all; method: immunoSEQ multiplex PCR. The profile shows 90,000 to 150,000 clones, around 79% of them singletons. The specimen sequenced was PBMCs. The clonotype was recovered from a woman aged 25 to 39 in good health and CMV-seropositive. V and J are TRBV4-3 and TRBJ1-3, with 8 bases aligning to TRBD1. In DNA, the CDR3 is TGCGCCAGCAGCCAGGTGACAGGGGACTCCATATATTTT. Protein: CASSQVTGDSIYF.